A selection of T cell receptor beta chains follows, all from one sample in a study of T cell repertoires in cytomegalovirus infection. These receptors' targets are unknown. TCRdb reprocessed the reads with MiXCR, giving one entry per CDR3 protein. The data show more than 110,000 distinct CDR3 sequences, 32% seen once. The sample in question was CD8+ T cells from cultured PBMCs, obtained from culture after CMV antigen stimulation. The receptors here all came from a human donor in good health (CMV status not recorded). Some clones in this sample may be carry-over from other donors' samples. CDR3s include the opening cysteine and the closing phenylalanine or tryptophan. D genes are given only for firm matches. Rows may omit the clone size; those that give it use once, few, many or a size class.

J gene: TRBJ2-3
D gene: TRBD2
V gene: TRBV5-1
clone size: NA
CDR3 protein: CASSSSEDAPGLAGVLTDTQYF
CDR3 DNA: TGCGCCAGCAGCTCGTCTGAGGACGCTCCGGGACTAGCGGGGGTACTCACAGATACGCAGTATTTT

J gene: TRBJ2-2
D gene: NA
V gene: TRBV2
clone size: NA
CDR3 protein: CASRKKTGNTGELFF
CDR3 DNA: TGTGCCAGCAGAAAAAAGACAGGGAACACCGGGGAGCTGTTTTTT

J gene: TRBJ2-7
D gene: NA
V gene: TRBV7-9
clone size: many
CDR3 protein: CASSLVVRDEQYF
CDR3 DNA: TGTGCCAGCAGCTTAGTCGTCAGGGACGAGCAGTACTTC

J gene: TRBJ2-3
D gene: TRBD2
V gene: TRBV20-1
clone size: NA
CDR3 protein: CSARELAGGRDTQYF
CDR3 DNA: TGCAGTGCTAGAGAACTAGCGGGGGGGCGGGATACGCAGTATTTT

J gene: TRBJ1-1
D gene: NA
V gene: TRBV12-3/TRBV12-4
clone size: NA
CDR3 protein: CASSFSSVNTEAFF
CDR3 DNA: TGTGCCAGCAGTTTTTCTTCAGTGAACACTGAAGCTTTCTTT

J gene: TRBJ2-7
D gene: NA
V gene: TRBV12-5
clone size: once
CDR3 protein: CASGRYPYEQYF
CDR3 DNA: TGTGCTAGTGGTCGATACCCCTACGAGCAGTACTTC

J gene: TRBJ1-2
D gene: NA
V gene: TRBV19
clone size: NA
CDR3 protein: CASSISQWAGMANGYTF
CDR3 DNA: TGTGCCAGTAGTATCTCTCAATGGGCAGGGATGGCGAATGGCTACACCTTC

J gene: TRBJ2-1
D gene: TRBD2
V gene: TRBV7-9
clone size: many
CDR3 protein: CASSPETSGYNEQFF
CDR3 DNA: TGTGCCAGCAGCCCAGAGACTAGCGGATACAATGAGCAGTTCTTC

J gene: TRBJ1-1
D gene: NA
V gene: TRBV4-3
clone size: few
CDR3 protein: CASSQEGRDTEAFF
CDR3 DNA: TGCGCCAGCAGCCAAGAAGGGAGGGACACTGAAGCTTTCTTT

J gene: TRBJ1-1
D gene: NA
V gene: TRBV19
clone size: NA
CDR3 protein: CASSIWGATEAFF
CDR3 DNA: TGTGCCAGTAGTATCTGGGGGGCCACTGAAGCTTTCTTT

J gene: TRBJ2-3
D gene: NA
V gene: TRBV12-3/TRBV12-4
clone size: NA
CDR3 protein: CASSFPFWRDSSTDTQYF
CDR3 DNA: TGTGCCAGCAGTTTCCCGTTTTGGCGCGACTCTAGCACAGATACGCAGTATTTT